Presented here are 21 T cell receptor beta chains from one specimen sequenced in a study of CD8 T cells in ankylosing spondylitis. TCRdb re-called the 5' RACE reads through MiXCR, storing one row per CDR3 protein. The sample has 200,000 to 250,000 distinct CDR3 sequences, roughly 6.6% seen once; the top ten hold approximately 14%. Study-level results: For ankylosing spondylitis blood, a TCR beta motif of 7 or 8 highly homologous variants appeared characteristic.

These receptors' antigens are unknown. Sequencing was performed on blood, either unsorted or a sorted T cell fraction (not recorded which). Receptor source: a male donor with ankylosing spondylitis.

As for this clonotype: A read error may be the cause here, since a much bigger clone is one base away. Here the CDR3 reads CASSSPGLAGEAEFF. As DNA, the CDR3 is TGTGCCAGCAGCTCGCCAGGACTAGCGGGAGAAGCGGAGTTCTTC. The V call is TRBV7-9, the J call TRBJ2-1; 13 nucleotides align to TRBD2. V was pared by 4 bases and J by 14 bases, with 11 bases of the junction left unmatched. Germline values: CDR1 SEHNR, CDR2 FQNEAQ (reference sequence). The CDR3 totals 15 residues.

This clonotype was counted at least ten times. The genes are TRBV19 and TRBJ2-1, with no clear D. The CDR3 totals 15 residues. CDR1 is LNHDA and CDR2 is SQIVND in the germline V gene (reference sequence). Trimming took off 4 bases at V and 0 bases at J, with 10 bases between the two ends. For the CDR3, the DNA is TGTGCCAGTAGTAAGACACCGAGCTCCTACAATGAGCAGTTCTTC. Protein sequence: CASSKTPSSYNEQFF.

This clonotype was counted many times. This chain joins TRBV27 and TRBJ1-1; D call uncertain. CDR3 length: 12 residues. Germline V gene data show CDR1 as MNHEY and CDR2 as SMNVEV (reference sequence). Deletions cut 5 bases from V and 2 bases from J, with 6 bases between. The CDR3 nucleotides read TGTGCCAGCAGTACGGGAAACACTGAAGCTTTCTTT. Translated, it gives CASSTGNTEAFF.

This clonotype showed up many times. The chain has TRBV6-5 and TRBJ2-7; possible D gene TRBD2, 5 bases. Looked up from germline, CDR1 is MNHEY and CDR2 is SVGAGI. V shed 6 bases and J shed 12 bases, with 24 bases lying between them. CDR3 length: 14 amino acids. For the CDR3, the DNA is TGTGCCAGCAGCCATCCCGGACTGGTGGTCGGTTGGTACTTC. Translated: CASSHPGLVVGWYF.

This clonotype was seen at least ten times. The V call is TRBV27, the J call TRBJ2-7; 8 nucleotides match TRBD2. V was pared by 4 bases and J by 3 bases, with 11 bases of the junction left unmatched. Germline V gene sequence: CDR1 MNHEY, CDR2 SMNVEV (reference sequence). This CDR3 region has 16 residues. CDR3 sequence (DNA): TGTGCCAGCAGTTCCTATACTAGCGGAACACTCTACGAGCAGTACTTC. Its translation: CASSSYTSGTLYEQYF.

This chain connects TRBV7-2 to TRBJ1-1; D perhaps matches TRBD1 (6 bases). Germline V gives CDR1 SGHTA, CDR2 FQGNSA. Trimming removed 5 bases from V and 0 bases from J, with 13 bases in between. The CDR3 covers 15 residues. The CDR3 loop is CASSVRGTVNTEAFF. The CDR3 nucleotides read TGTGCCAGCAGCGTTAGGGGGACGGTGAACACTGAAGCTTTCTTT.

V is TRBV20-1 and J is TRBJ1-1; a possible D gene is TRBD1 (5 bases). Deletions cut 7 bases from V and 0 bases from J, with 15 bases between. This CDR3 is built from 14 residues. The germline V gene has CDR1 DFQATT and CDR2 SNEGSKA (reference sequence). CDR3 nucleotide sequence: TGCAGTGGTAGCAGGGTAGACATGAACACTGAAGCTTTCTTT. Translation: CSGSRVDMNTEAFF.

This clonotype has at least ten counts. This chain connects TRBV4-1 to TRBJ1-5, with 7 bases that match TRBD1. J gave up 4 bases and V 6 bases, and 9 bases lay outside the gene matches. This CDR3 is 15 amino acids long. Germline-derived CDR1 and CDR2 are MGHRA and YSYEKL. CDR3 amino acids: CASSLRQGPNQPQHF. The CDR3 DNA reads TGCGCCAGCAGTCTGAGACAGGGCCCGAATCAGCCCCAGCATTTT.

There are a few counts of this clonotype. The chain has TRBV30 and TRBJ2-2; D unclear. CDR1 is GTSNPN and CDR2 is SVGIG in the germline V gene (reference sequence). The CDR3 is 11 residues long. V was shortened by 4 bases and J by 7 bases, with 7 bases between the two germline ends. CDR3 bases: TGTGCCTGGACGACTGGCGGGGAGCTGTTTTTT. This codes for CAWTTGGELFF. Full variable domain (remainder filled in from reference TRBV30 and TRBJ2-2): SQTIHQWPATLVQPVGSPLSLECTVEGTSNPNLYWYRQAAGRGLQLLFYSVGIGQISSEVPQNLSASRPQDRQFILSSKKLLLSDSGFYLCAWTTGGELFFGEGSRLTVL.

This clonotype was observed many times. The J gene is TRBJ2-3, the V gene TRBV4-3, with 9 bases that match TRBD2. Losses at the gene ends were 0 bases for V and 5 bases for J; bases not matched to a gene: 9. CDR3 size: 17 residues. CDR1 and CDR2 from the germline V gene are LGHNA and YSLEER. DNA for the CDR3: TGCGCCAGCAGCCAAGATGGCGGGCTAGCGGGGCAAGATACGCAGTATTTT. As protein: CASSQDGGLAGQDTQYF.

Comments on this clonotype: A clone one base away is much larger, so this may be a read error. This chain links TRBV3-1 with TRBJ2-2; D perhaps matches TRBD1 (5 bases). Germline V gene data show CDR1 as LGHDT and CDR2 as YNNKEL (reference sequence). There are 17 residues in the CDR3. V lost 7 bases and J lost 1, with 19 bases in between. CDR3: CASTRRRLGLNTGELFF. CDR3 DNA sequence: TGTGCCAGCACCCGACGCCGATTGGGGCTGAACACCGGGGAGCTGTTTTTT.

This clonotype was counted ten times or more. This chain connects TRBV10-3 to TRBJ2-1; tentative D call: TRBD1 (6 bases). The CDR3 extends over 16 amino acids. CDR1 is ENHRY, CDR2 SYGVKD, per germline. The V end lost 6 bases, the J end lost 7 bases, and 22 bases lay between the germline ends. For the CDR3, the DNA is TGTGCCATCAGCTCCCCGGACAGTTCGCCGGAAAATGAGCAGTTCTTC. Residues: CAISSPDSSPENEQFF.

This clonotype was seen ten or more times. The gene calls are TRBV7-2 and TRBJ2-7; the match to TRBD1 covers 7 bases. Germline-derived CDR1 and CDR2 are SGHTA and FQGNSA. The CDR3 is 15 amino acids. The J segment lost 1 base and the V segment lost 3 bases, leaving 6 bases of the junction unmatched. CDR3 sequence: CASSFWGQRSYEQYF. As DNA, the CDR3 is TGTGCCAGCAGCTTTTGGGGACAGAGATCCTACGAGCAGTACTTC.

This clonotype came up many times. The chain couples TRBV3-1 to TRBJ2-1; perhaps TRBD2 as D (5 bases). Trimming stripped 0 bases from V and 3 bases from J, with 12 bases between. Looked up from germline, CDR1 is LGHDT and CDR2 is YNNKEL (reference sequence). The length of the CDR3 is 16 residues. The CDR3 region is CASSQDEGLGYNEQFF. The CDR3 DNA sequence: TGTGCCAGCAGCCAAGATGAAGGACTGGGCTACAATGAGCAGTTCTTC.

This clonotype was seen many times. The J gene is TRBJ1-2, the V gene TRBV9; 10 positions agree with TRBD1. V shed 3 bases and J 8 bases; nucleotides not matched to a gene: 7. Germline V lookup: CDR1 SGDLS, CDR2 YYNGEE. The CDR3 runs to 14 residues. The CDR3 nucleotides are TGTGCCAGCAGCGCGACAGGGGGCGCAGGAGGCTACACCTTC. It encodes CASSATGGAGGYTF.

The table lists this clonotype with many counts. The chain recombines TRBV27 with TRBJ2-6; a possible D gene is TRBD2 (6 bases). The V gene lost 0 bases and the J gene lost 1 base, with 7 bases spanning the gap. In germline, CDR1 is MNHEY, CDR2 SMNVEV (reference sequence). CDR3 length: 16 amino acids. For the CDR3, the DNA is TGTGCCAGCAGTTTATCCGGGGGTTCTGGGGCCAACGTCCTGACTTTC. Translation: CASSLSGGSGANVLTF.

This clonotype was seen many times. This chain uses TRBV11-2 with TRBJ2-1; 7 positions agree with TRBD2. The germline CDR1 and CDR2 sequences are SGHAT and FQNNGV. The CDR3 has 21 residues. The junction had 17 bases not matched to a gene; V was cut back by 0 bases and J by 0 bases. In nucleotides, the CDR3 is TGTGCCAGCAGCTTAGATTCCCGGGTTGGGGGGGTCTCAAGCTCCTACAATGAGCAGTTCTTC. Amino acids: CASSLDSRVGGVSSSYNEQFF.

This clonotype was recorded a few times. The V call is TRBV7-2, the J call TRBJ1-6; no clear D gene. Trimming took off 4 bases at V and 11 bases at J, with 9 bases between the two ends. This CDR3 contains 12 residues. CDR1 and CDR2 (germline): SGHTA, FQGNSA. CDR3: CASSSRGAPLHF. The CDR3 DNA sequence: TGTGCCAGCAGCTCCCGTGGCGCACCCCTCCACTTT.

J is TRBJ2-3 and V is TRBV7-3, with D possibly being TRBD1 or TRBD2 (6 bases each). In germline, CDR1 is SGHTA, CDR2 FQGTGA. CDR3 size: 15 residues. The V gene lost 6 bases and the J gene lost 2 bases, with 15 bases spanning the gap. The CDR3 sequence is CASRQKGGTTDTQYF. CDR3 sequence (DNA): TGTGCCAGCAGACAAAAAGGGGGGACCACAGATACGCAGTATTTT.

The chain joins TRBV11-1 to TRBJ2-7; D unresolved. With 8 bases removed from V and 1 base from J, the gap between germline ends came to 15 bases. Germline lookup yields CDR1 SGHAT and CDR2 FQDESV (reference sequence). The CDR3 consists of 14 residues. CDR3 nucleotides: TGTGCCAGCTCTTCTCCGACGGCTTCCTACGAGCAGTACTTC. Translated: CASSSPTASYEQYF.

This clonotype has a count of ten or more. The rearrangement uses TRBV4-1 and TRBJ1-1; D possibly corresponds to TRBD1 (6 bases). From germline, CDR1 is MGHRA and CDR2 YSYEKL. CDR3 length: 15 amino acids. Trimming removed 0 bases from V and 0 bases from J, with 8 bases in between. CDR3 nucleotide sequence: TGCGCCAGCAGCCAAGATCCAGGGGTGAACACTGAAGCTTTCTTT. It codes for CASSQDPGVNTEAFF.